The source of this TCR beta chain is a study of molecular identifiers for immune sequencing clone quantification. Broader study findings: Clones above 20 RNA copies contained over 97% of effector molecules but under 1% of naive ones.

CDR3 size: 13 residues. With 2 bases removed from V and 7 bases from J, the gap between germline ends came to 9 bases. Germline values: CDR1 MGHRA, CDR2 YSYEKL. Concerning this clonotype itself: Its specificity is not known.

A single record per CDR3 protein comes from TCRdb applying MiXCR to the PCR reads. This sample has roughly 90,000 distinct CDR3 sequences, with roughly 20% found just once. J is TRBJ2-1 and V is TRBV4-1, with D possibly TRBD1 on 6 matching bases. This TCR derives from a human donor in good health. Some libraries in this study had Jurkat cell RNA spiked in. The sample comprised naive CD8+ T cells from blood, with Jurkat cell RNA spiked in. Subset here: FACS-sorted CD8+CD4-CCR7+CD45RA+ naive T cells. Here the CDR3 reads CASSQWTANEQFF. The CDR3 nucleotides are TGCGCCAGCAGCCAATGGACAGCGAATGAGCAGTTCTTC.